This TCR beta chain appears in the sequencing data of a study of T cell repertoires in cytomegalovirus infection. Study-level information: In public TCR beta signatures, there were indications of both CMV infection and matching HLA type.

Study-wide results and limits: The ex vivo response showed dominance by HLA-C-restricted CMV-specific TCR beta clonotypes.

A remark on this clonotype: No antigen is known for it.

Trimming removed 3 bases at V and 6 bases at J, with 12 bases between. Germline V gene sequence: CDR1 MNHEY, CDR2 SMNVEV (reference sequence). The CDR3 has 15 residues. TCRdb re-derived calls from the reads in MiXCR, one entry per CDR3 protein. The repertoire consists of over 100,000 distinct CDR3 sequences, with approximately 15% occurring once and the leading ten covering 6.5% to 9.5%. This TCR was sampled from a human donor in good health (CMV status not recorded). Some clones in this sample may be carry-over from other donors' samples. This chain joins TRBV27 and TRBJ1-6; no clear D gene. Sequenced sample: PBMCs. The CDR3 sequence: CASSFEGGPNSPLHF. Written as DNA, the CDR3 is TGTGCCAGCAGTTTTGAGGGAGGGCCTAATTCACCCCTCCACTTT.